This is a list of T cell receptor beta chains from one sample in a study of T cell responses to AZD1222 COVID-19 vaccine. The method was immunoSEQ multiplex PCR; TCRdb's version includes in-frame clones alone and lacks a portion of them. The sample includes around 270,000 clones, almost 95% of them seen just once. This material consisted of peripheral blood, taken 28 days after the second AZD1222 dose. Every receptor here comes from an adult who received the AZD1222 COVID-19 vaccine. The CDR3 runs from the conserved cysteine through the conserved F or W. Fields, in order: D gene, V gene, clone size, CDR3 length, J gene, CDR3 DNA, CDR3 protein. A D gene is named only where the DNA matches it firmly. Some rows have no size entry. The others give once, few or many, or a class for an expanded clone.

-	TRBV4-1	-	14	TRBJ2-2	TGCGCCAGCAGCCTAGCCAGGGACACCGGGGAGCTGTTTTTT	CASSLARDTGELFF
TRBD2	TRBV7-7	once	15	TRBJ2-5	TGTGCCAGCAGCACGACTAGCGGGAGGGGACAGACCCAGTACTTC	CASSTTSGRGQTQYF
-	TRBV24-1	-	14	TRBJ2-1	TGTGCCACCAGTGAACGGACCGGATACAATGAGCAGTTCTTC	CATSERTGYNEQFF
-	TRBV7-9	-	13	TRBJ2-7	TGTGCCAGCAGCCTGGCCGGAGGCTACGAGCAGTACTTC	CASSLAGGYEQYF
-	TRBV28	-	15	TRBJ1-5	TGTGCCAGCAACGAACCTGTTGGTAGCAATCAGCCCCAGCATTTT	CASNEPVGSNQPQHF
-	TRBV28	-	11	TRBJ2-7	TGTGCCAGCAGTCAATCCTACGAGCAGTACTTC	CASSQSYEQYF
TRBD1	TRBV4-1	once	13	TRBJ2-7	TGCGCCAGCAGCCAGGGGACAGGGGTTGAGCAGTACTTC	CASSQGTGVEQYF
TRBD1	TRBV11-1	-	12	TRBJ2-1	TGTGCCAGCAGCTCCAGCGGACAGGGACAGTTCTTC	CASSSSGQGQFF
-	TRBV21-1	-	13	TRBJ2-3	TGTGCCAGCAGCAAACCCTCCGAACCTACGCAGTATTTT	CASSKPSEPTQYF
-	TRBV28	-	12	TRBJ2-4	TGTGCCAGCAGTTCTCGCGAGGACATTCAGTACTTC	CASSSREDIQYF
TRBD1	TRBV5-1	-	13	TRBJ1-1	TGCGCCAGCACCTTACAGGGGGCGACTGAAGCTTTCTTT	CASTLQGATEAFF
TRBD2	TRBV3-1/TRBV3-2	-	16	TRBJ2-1	TGTGCCAGCAGCCGGAGAGGGGCGGGGAGGGTAGTGGAGCAGTTCTTC	CASSRRGAGRVVEQFF
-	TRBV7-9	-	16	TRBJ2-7	TGTGCCAGCAGCGTGAATTGGGGACCTACGGGGAACGAGCAGTACTTC	CASSVNWGPTGNEQYF
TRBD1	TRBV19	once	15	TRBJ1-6	TGTGCCAGTAGGCAGAGGACAGGGTCCAATTCACCCCTCCACTTT	CASRQRTGSNSPLHF
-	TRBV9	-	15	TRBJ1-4	TGTGCCAGCAGCGTAGGGCAGGGAAGGGAGGAAAAACTGTTTTTT	CASSVGQGREEKLFF
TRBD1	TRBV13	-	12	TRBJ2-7	TGTGCCAGCAGCTCCACAGGGGACGAGCAGTACTTC	CASSSTGDEQYF
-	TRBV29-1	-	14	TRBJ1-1	TGCAGCGTTGAAGTTAGGGGAGGTTACACTGAAGCTTTCTTT	CSVEVRGGYTEAFF
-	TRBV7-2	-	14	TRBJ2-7	TGTGCCAGCAGCTTAGCAGGGGGTCCCTACGAGCAGTACTTC	CASSLAGGPYEQYF
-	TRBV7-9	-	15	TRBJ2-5	TGTGCCAGCAGCTTAAGAACTGGGGCTCGAGAGACCCAGTACTTC	CASSLRTGARETQYF
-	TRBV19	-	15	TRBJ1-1	TGTGCCAGTAGTATGCAGGGACCCGCCAGGGCCGAAGCTTTCTTT	CASSMQGPARAEAFF
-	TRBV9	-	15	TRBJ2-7	TGTGCCAGCAGCGCCCGTAGCGGACTCTCCTACGAGCAGTACTTC	CASSARSGLSYEQYF
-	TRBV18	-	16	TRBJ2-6	TGTGCCAGCTCACTCGCGGGAATAGCTGGGGCCAACGTCCTGACTTTC	CASSLAGIAGANVLTF
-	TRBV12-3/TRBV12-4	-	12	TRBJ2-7	TGTGCCAGCAGTTTAGCCCCGGGAGAGCAGTACTTC	CASSLAPGEQYF
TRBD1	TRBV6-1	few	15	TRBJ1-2	TGTGCCAGCAGTGAAGCTAGACAGGGATCGTATGGCTACACCTTC	CASSEARQGSYGYTF
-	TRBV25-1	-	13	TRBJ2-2	TGTGCCAGCAGGCCGGCCGAAACCGGGGAGCTGTTTTTT	CASRPAETGELFF
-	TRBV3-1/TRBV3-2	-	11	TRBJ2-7	TGTGCCAGGGTGGGGCCCTACGAGCAGTACTTC	CARVGPYEQYF